This T cell receptor (beta chain) was recorded in a study of persistence of HIV-infected CD4 T cells. Stimulation used 7.5 to 10 ug/mL lysate from CMV-infected fibroblasts. CD40L-negative CD69-negative CD45RO-high memory CD4+ T cells were sorted as populations depleted of antigen-responding cells. PBMCs were depleted of CD8+ T cells before stimulation. The V end lost 0 bases, the J end lost 5 bases, and 8 bases lay between the germline ends. The CDR3 runs 13 residues. Germline V gene lookup returns CDR1 GTSNPN and CDR2 SVGIG (reference sequence). The libraries were made with immunoSEQ version 4 in survey mode. Assay used: immunoSEQ multiplex PCR; TCRdb lists only in-frame clones, some missing. The sample holds 25,000 to 35,000 clones, 82% seen once. To note about this clone: What it recognizes is unknown.

Study results and limitations: Degenerate expanded CDR3beta sequences were enriched among CMV- and Gag-responding cells. CMV- and Gag-responding cells had lower TCRbeta richness than CD3/CD28-responding cells.

The sample consisted of CD4+ T cells sorted from PBMCs after approximately 19-hour stimulation, taken from a patient who received antiretroviral therapy. V gene TRBV30 combines with J gene TRBJ1-5, with D unresolved. The sequence was collected from an adult man with HIV who was CMV-seropositive. CDR3 loop: CAWSVQTDQPQHF. CDR3 DNA: TGTGCCTGGAGTGTACAGACCGATCAGCCCCAGCATTTT. The complete variable domain, with remaining parts taken from reference TRBV30 and TRBJ1-5, reads SQTIHQWPATLVQPVGSPLSLECTVEGTSNPNLYWYRQAAGRGLQLLFYSVGIGQISSEVPQNLSASRPQDRQFILSSKKLLLSDSGFYLCAWSVQTDQPQHFGDGTRLSIL.